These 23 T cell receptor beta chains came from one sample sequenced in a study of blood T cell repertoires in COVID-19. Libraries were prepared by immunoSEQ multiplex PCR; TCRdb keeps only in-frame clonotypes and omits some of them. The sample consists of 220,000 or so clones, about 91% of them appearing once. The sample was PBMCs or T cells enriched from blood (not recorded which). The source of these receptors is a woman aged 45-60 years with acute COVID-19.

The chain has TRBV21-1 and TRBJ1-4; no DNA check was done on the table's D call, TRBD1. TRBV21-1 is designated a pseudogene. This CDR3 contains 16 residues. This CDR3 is CASSFPRQMKFEKLFF. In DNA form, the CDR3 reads TGTGCCAGCAGCTTCCCAAGACAGATGAAATTTGAAAAACTGTTTTTT.

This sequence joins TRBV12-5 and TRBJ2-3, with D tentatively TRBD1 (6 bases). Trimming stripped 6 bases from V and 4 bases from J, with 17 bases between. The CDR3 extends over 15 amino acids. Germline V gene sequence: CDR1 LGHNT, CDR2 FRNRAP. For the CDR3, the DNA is TGTGCTAGTGGAACAACAGGGTGGCCCGCAGATACGCAGTATTTT. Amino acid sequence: CASGTTGWPADTQYF. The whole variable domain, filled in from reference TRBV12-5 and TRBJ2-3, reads DARVTQTPRHKVTEMGQEVTMRCQPILGHNTVFWYRQTMMQGLELLAYFRNRAPLDDSGMPKDRFSAEMPDATLATLKIQPSEPRDSAVYFCASGTTGWPADTQYFGPGTRLTVL.

DNA for the CDR3: TGTGCCAGCAGTCTAGACTCCTACGAGCAGTACTTC. Protein product: CASSLDSYEQYF. V usage is TRBV11-1 and J usage is TRBJ2-7, with D hard to call. The CDR3 has 12 amino acids. V lost 6 bases, J lost 0 bases, and 6 bases lay in between. CDR1 and CDR2 from the germline V gene are SGHAT and FQDESV (reference sequence).

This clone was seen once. The DNA of the CDR3 is TGTGCCAGCAGCGCCGGGACAGGGGGCTGGGGTGAGCAGTTCTTC. It specifies CASSAGTGGWGEQFF. The chain joins TRBV7-7 to TRBJ2-1, with 12 bases matching TRBD1. V lost 5 bases and J lost 9; bases outside the gene matches: 8. CDR3 length: 15 amino acids. CDR1 SSHAT and CDR2 FNYEAQ come from the germline V gene (reference sequence).

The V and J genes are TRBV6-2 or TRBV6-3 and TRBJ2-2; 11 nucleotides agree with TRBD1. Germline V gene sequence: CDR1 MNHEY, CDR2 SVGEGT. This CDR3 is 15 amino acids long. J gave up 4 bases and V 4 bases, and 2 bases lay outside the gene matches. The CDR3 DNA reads TGTGCCAGCAGTTGGGGACAGGGGGGCACCGGGGAGCTGTTTTTT. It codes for CASSWGQGGTGELFF.

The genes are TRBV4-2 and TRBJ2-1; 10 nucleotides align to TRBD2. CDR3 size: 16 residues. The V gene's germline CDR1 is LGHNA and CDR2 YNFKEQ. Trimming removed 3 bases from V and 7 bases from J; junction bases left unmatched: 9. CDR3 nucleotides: TGTGCCAGCAGCCATATTCCAGCGGGAGGGGGAAATGAGCAGTTCTTC. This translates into CASSHIPAGGGNEQFF.

CDR3 nucleotides: TGTGCCAGCAGCCCCGGTGGTAGCGGGAGGAGGGGTACCGGGGAGCTGTTTTTT. It codes for CASSPGGSGRRGTGELFF. This chain connects TRBV5-4 to TRBJ2-2, with TRBD2 matching 10 bases. V lost 4 bases and J lost 5; bases outside the gene matches: 14. Germline lookup yields CDR1 SGHNT and CDR2 YYREEE (reference sequence). The CDR3 contains 18 residues.

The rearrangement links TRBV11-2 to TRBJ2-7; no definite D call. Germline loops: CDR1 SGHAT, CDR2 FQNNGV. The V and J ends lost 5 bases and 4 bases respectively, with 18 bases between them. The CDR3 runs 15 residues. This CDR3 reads CASSPLLLRAYEQYF. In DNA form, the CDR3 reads TGTGCCAGCAGCCCACTCCTGCTTAGAGCTTACGAGCAGTACTTC. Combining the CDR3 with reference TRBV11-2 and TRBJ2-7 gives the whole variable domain EAGVAQSPRYKIIEKRQSVAFWCNPISGHATLYWYQQILGQGPKLLIQFQNNGVVDDSQLPKDRFSAERLKGVDSTLKIQPAKLEDSAVYLCASSPLLLRAYEQYFGPGTRLTVT.

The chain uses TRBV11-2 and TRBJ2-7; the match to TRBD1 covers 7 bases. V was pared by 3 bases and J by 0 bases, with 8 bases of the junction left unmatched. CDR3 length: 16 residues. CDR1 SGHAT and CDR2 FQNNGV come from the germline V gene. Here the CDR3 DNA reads TGTGCCAGCAGCTTCCTGAGGACAGGTTTCTCCTACGAGCAGTACTTC. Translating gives CASSFLRTGFSYEQYF.

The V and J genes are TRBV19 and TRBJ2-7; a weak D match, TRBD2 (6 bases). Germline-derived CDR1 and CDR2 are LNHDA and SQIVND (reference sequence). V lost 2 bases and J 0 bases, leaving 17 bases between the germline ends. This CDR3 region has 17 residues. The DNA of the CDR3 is TGTGCCAGTAGTATAAGTGGGGCGGGGACGAGCTCCTACGAGCAGTACTTC. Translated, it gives CASSISGAGTSSYEQYF.

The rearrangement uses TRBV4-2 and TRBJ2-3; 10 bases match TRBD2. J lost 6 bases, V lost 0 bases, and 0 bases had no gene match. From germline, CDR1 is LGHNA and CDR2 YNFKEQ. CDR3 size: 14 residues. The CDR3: CASSQEAGGDTQYF. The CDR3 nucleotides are TGTGCCAGCAGCCAAGAAGCGGGGGGGGATACGCAGTATTTT.

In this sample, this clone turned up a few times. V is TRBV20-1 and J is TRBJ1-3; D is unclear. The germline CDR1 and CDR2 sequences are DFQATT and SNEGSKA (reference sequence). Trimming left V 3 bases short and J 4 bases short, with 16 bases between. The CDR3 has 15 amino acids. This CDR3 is CSASAERRTGNTIYF. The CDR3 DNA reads TGCAGTGCTAGTGCAGAAAGAAGAACGGGAAACACCATATATTTT.

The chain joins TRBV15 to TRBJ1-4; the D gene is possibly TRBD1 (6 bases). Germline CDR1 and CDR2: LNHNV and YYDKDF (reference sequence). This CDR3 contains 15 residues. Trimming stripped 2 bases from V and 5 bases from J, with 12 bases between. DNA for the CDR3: TGTGCCACCAGCAGAATCGGGACACCAAATGAAAAACTGTTTTTT. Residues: CATSRIGTPNEKLFF.

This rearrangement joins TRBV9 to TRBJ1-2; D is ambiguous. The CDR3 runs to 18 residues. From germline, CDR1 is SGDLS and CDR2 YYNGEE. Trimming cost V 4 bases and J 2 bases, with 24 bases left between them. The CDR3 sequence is CASSLSTGRDTKNYGYTF. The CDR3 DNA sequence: TGTGCCAGCAGCCTAAGCACGGGGAGAGACACAAAAAACTATGGCTACACCTTC.

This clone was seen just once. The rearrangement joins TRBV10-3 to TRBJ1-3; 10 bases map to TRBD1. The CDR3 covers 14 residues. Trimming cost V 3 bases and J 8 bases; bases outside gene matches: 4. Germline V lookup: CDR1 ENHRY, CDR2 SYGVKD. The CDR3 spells CAISDTGQGYTIYF. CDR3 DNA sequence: TGTGCCATCAGTGATACGGGACAGGGGTACACCATATATTTT.

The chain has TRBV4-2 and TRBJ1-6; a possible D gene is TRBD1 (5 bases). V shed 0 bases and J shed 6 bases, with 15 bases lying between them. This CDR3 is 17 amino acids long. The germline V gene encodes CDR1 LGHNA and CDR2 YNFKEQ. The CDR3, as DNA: TGTGCCAGCAGCCAAGATGGGGAGGGACTCCCTAATTCACCCCTCCACTTT. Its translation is CASSQDGEGLPNSPLHF.

This CDR3 reads CASSLSRFEQFF. The CDR3 DNA reads as TGTGCCAGCAGCCTATCTCGGTTTGAGCAGTTCTTC. V usage is TRBV13 and J usage is TRBJ2-1; no clear D. The V and J ends lost 5 bases and 9 bases respectively, with 11 bases between them. CDR1 and CDR2 from the germline V gene are PRHDT and FYEKMQ (reference sequence). The CDR3 contains 12 residues.

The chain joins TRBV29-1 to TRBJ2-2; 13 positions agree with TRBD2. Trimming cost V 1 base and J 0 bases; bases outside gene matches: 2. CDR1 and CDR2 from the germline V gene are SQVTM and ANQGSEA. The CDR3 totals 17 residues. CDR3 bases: TGCAGCGTTGAAGGACTAGCGGGAGGAACGAACACCGGGGAGCTGTTTTTT. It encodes CSVEGLAGGTNTGELFF.

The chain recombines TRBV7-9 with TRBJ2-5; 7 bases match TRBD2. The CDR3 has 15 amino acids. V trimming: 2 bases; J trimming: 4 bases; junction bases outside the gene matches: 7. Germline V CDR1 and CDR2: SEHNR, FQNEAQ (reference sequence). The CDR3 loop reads CASSLIIGEGETQYF. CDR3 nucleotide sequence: TGTGCCAGCAGCTTAATAATCGGGGAGGGAGAGACCCAGTACTTC. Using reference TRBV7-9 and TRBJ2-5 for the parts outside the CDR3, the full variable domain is DTGVSQNPRHKITKRGQNVTFRCDPISEHNRLYWYRQTLGQGPEFLTYFQNEAQLEKSRLLSDRFSAERPKGSFSTLEIQRTEQGDSAMYLCASSLIIGEGETQYFGPGTRLLVL.

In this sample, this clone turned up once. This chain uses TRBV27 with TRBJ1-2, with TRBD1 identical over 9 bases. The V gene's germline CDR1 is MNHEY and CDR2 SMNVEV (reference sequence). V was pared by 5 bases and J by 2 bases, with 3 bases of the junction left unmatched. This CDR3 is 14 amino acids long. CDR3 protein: CASSPGTGNYGYTF. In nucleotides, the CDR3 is TGTGCCAGCAGTCCCGGGACAGGGAACTATGGCTACACCTTC.

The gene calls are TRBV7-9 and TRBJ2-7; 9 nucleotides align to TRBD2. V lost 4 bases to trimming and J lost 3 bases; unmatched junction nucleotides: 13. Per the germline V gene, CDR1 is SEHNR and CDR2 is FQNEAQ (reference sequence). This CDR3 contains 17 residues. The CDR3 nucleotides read TGTGCCAGCAGCTCCTCTCCTGCTAGCGGGGCCGTCTACGAGCAGTACTTC. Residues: CASSSSPASGAVYEQYF.

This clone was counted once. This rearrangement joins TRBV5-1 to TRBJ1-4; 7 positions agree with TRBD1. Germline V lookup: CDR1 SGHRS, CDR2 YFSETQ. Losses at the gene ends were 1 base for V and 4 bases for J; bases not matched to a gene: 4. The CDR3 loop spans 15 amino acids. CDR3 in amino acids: CASSLMGQFNEKLFF. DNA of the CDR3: TGCGCCAGCAGCTTGATGGGACAGTTTAATGAAAAACTGTTTTTT.

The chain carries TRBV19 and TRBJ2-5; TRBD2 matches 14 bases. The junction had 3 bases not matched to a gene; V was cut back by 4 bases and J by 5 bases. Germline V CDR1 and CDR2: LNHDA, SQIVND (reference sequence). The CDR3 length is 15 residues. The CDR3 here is CASSTRTSGRETQYF. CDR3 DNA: TGTGCCAGTAGTACCAGGACTAGCGGGAGGGAGACCCAGTACTTC.